The subject of this entry is one T cell receptor (beta chain). These data come from a study of OX40 agonist ivuxolimab in advanced cancers. Study information: A mean age of roughly 60 years, range roughly 23 to 85, was recorded, and approximately 79% were male.

Clones were read by immunoSEQ multiplex PCR, and TCRdb kept only the in-frame ones, dropping some. The data hold tens of thousands of clones, with approximately 94% observed a single time. Sequencing was performed on CD4+ or CD8+ T cells sorted from blood, taken in a trial of the OX40 agonist ivuxolimab. The source of this sequence is an adult with an advanced solid tumor such as melanoma, head and neck, liver or kidney cancer.

For the CDR3, the DNA is TGTGCCAGCAGCTTAGAGGTAGCGGCCGTCTACGAGCAGTACTTC. This translates into CASSLEVAAVYEQYF. The genes are TRBV7-9 and TRBJ2-7; weak D call: TRBD2 (6 bases). The V gene lost 1 base and the J gene lost 3 bases, with 13 bases spanning the gap. The CDR3 spans 15 residues. Germline lookup yields CDR1 SEHNR and CDR2 FQNEAQ (reference sequence).